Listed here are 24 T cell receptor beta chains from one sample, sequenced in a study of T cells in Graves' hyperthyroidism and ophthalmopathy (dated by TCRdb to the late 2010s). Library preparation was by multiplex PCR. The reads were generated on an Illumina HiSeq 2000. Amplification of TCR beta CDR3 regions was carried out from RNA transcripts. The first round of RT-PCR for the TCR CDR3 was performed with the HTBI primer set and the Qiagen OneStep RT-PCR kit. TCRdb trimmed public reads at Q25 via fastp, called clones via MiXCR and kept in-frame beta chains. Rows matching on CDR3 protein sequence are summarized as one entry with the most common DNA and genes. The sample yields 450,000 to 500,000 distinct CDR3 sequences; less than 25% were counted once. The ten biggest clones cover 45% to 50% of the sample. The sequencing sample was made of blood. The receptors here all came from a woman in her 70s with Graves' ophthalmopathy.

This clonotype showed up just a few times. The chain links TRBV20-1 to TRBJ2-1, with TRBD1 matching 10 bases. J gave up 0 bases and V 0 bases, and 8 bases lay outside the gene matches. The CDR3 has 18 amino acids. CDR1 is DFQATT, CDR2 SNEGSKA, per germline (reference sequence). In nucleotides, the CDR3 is TGCAGTGCTAGAGATCTCGCTTGGACAGGGGGCTCCTACAATGAGCAGTTCTTC. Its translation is CSARDLAWTGGSYNEQFF.

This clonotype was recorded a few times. CDR3 amino acids: CASSSRWQLYNSPLHF. As DNA, the CDR3 is TGTGCCAGCAGTTCCCGATGGCAGCTTTATAATTCACCCCTCCACTTT. The genes are TRBV27 and TRBJ1-6; no clear D gene. This CDR3 is 16 amino acids long. Germline CDR1 MNHEY, CDR2 SMNVEV (reference sequence). Trimming pared 4 bases from V and 4 bases from J, leaving 14 bases between.

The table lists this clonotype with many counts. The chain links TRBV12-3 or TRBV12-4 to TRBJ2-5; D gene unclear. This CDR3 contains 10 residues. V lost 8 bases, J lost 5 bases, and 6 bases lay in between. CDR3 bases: TGTGCCAGCCCCCGGGAGACCCAGTACTTC. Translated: CASPRETQYF.

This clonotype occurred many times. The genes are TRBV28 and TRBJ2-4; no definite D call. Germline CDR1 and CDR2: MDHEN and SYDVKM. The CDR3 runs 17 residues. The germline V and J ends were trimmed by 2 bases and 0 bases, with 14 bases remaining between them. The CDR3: CASSLARSYTAKNIQYF. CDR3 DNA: TGTGCCAGCAGTTTAGCCAGGTCATATACAGCCAAAAACATTCAGTACTTC.

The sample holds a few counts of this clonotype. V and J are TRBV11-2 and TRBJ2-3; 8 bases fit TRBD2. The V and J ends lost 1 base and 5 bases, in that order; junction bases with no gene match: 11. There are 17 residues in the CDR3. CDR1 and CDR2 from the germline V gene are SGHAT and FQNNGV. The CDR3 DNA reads TGTGCCAGCAGCTTAGTAGGTGCCGGGAGGGCCAAAGATACGCAGTATTTT. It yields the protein CASSLVGAGRAKDTQYF.

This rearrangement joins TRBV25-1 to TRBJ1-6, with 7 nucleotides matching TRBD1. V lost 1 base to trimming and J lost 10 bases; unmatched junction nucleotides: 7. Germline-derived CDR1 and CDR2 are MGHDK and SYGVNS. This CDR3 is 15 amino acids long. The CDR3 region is CASSEFTGAGSPLHF. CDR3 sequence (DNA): TGTGCCAGCAGTGAATTTACAGGGGCTGGATCACCCCTCCACTTT.

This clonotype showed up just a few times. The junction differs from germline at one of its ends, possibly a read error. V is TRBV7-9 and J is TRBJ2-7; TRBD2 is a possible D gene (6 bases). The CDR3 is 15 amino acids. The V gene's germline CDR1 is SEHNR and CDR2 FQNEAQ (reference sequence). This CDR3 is CASGLAGGPGYEQYF. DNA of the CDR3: TGTGCCAGCGGCTTAGCCGGAGGGCCAGGCTACGAGCAGTACTTC. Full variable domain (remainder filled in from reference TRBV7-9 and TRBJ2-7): DTGVSQNPRHKITKRGQNVTFRCDPISEHNRLYWYRQTLGQGPEFLTYFQNEAQLEKSRLLSDRFSAERPKGSFSTLEIQRTEQGDSAMYLCASGLAGGPGYEQYFGPGTRLTVT.

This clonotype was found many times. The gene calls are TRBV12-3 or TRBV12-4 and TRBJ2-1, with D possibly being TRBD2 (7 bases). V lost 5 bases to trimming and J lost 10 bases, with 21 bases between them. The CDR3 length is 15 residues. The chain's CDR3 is CASSTRGGGEREQFF. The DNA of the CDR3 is TGTGCCAGCAGTACTCGAGGGGGGGGAGAACGAGAGCAGTTCTTC.

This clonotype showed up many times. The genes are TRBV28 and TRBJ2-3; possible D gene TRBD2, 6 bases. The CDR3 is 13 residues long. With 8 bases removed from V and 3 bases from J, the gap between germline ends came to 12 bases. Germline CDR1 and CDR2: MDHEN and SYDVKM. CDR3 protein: CASGVGTTDTQYF. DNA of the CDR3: TGTGCCAGCGGGGTCGGGACTACAGATACGCAGTATTTT.

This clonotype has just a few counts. The CDR3 reads CSARGAGAKETQYF. The CDR3 region has the DNA TGCAGTGCAAGGGGGGCGGGAGCTAAAGAGACCCAGTACTTC. V gene TRBV20-1 combines with J gene TRBJ2-5; possibly TRBD2 for D (7 bases). V lost 6 bases and J 3 bases, leaving 17 bases between the germline ends. Germline CDR1 is DFQATT and CDR2 is SNEGSKA (reference sequence). This CDR3 spans 14 amino acids.

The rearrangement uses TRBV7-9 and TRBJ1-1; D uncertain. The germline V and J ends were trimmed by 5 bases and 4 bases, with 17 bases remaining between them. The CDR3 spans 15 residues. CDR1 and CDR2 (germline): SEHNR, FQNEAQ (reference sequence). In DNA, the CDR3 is TGTGCCAGCAGCCCCCGGCCTGTTAGTGGCACTGAAGCTTTCTTT. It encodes CASSPRPVSGTEAFF.

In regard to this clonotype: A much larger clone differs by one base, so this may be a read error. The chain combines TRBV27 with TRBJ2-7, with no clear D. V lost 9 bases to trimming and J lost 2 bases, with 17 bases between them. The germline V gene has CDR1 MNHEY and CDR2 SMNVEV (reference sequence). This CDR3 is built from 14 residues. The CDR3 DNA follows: TGTGCCAGGAGCCAAAAGGACCAGGCCTACGAGCAGTACTTC. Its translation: CARSQKDQAYEQYF.

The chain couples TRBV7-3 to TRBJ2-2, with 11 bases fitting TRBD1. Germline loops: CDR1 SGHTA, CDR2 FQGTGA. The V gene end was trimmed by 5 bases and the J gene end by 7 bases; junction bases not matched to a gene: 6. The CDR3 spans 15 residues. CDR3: CASSPDRGRNGELFF. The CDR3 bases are TGTGCCAGCAGCCCGGACAGGGGGCGGAACGGGGAGCTGTTTTTT.

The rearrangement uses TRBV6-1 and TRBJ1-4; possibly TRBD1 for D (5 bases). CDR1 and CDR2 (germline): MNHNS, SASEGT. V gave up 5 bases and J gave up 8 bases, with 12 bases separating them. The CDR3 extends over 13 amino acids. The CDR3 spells CASSWGRLEKLFF. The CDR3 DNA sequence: TGTGCCAGCAGTTGGGGCAGGTTGGAAAAACTGTTTTTT.

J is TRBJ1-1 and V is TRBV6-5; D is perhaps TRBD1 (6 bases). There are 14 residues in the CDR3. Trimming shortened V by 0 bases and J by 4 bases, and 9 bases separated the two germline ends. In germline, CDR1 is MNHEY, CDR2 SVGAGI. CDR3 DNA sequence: TGTGCCAGCAGTTACTCCAGGGGAGCCACTGAAGCTTTCTTT. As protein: CASSYSRGATEAFF.

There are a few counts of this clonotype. CDR3 DNA: TGCAGTGCTAGAGATTTAGCGGGGACGAACACCGGGGAGCTGTTTTTT. Translation gives CSARDLAGTNTGELFF. The chain joins TRBV20-1 to TRBJ2-2; 8 bases align to TRBD2. With V trimmed by 0 bases and J by 0 bases, 3 bases remained unmatched. This CDR3 spans 16 amino acids. Germline lookup yields CDR1 DFQATT and CDR2 SNEGSKA (reference sequence).

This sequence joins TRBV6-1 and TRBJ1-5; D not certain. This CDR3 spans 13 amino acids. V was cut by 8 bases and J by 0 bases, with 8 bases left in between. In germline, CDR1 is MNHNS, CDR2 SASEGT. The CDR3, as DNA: TGTGCCAGCCGCGCCGGTAGCAATCAGCCCCAGCATTTT. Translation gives CASRAGSNQPQHF.

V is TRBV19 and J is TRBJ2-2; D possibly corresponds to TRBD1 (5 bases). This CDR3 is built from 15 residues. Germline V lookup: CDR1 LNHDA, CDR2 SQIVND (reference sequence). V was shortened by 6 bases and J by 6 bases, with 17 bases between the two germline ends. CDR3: CASSPWARASGELFF. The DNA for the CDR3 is TGTGCCAGTAGCCCGTGGGCCAGGGCGTCCGGGGAGCTGTTTTTT.

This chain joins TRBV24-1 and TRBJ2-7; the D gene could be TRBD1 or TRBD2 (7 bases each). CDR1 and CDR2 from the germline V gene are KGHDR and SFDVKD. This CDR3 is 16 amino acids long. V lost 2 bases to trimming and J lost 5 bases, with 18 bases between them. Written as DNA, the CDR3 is TGTGCCACCAGTGATTCGGGGGGACAGAATAAGGACGAGCAGTACTTC. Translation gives CATSDSGGQNKDEQYF.

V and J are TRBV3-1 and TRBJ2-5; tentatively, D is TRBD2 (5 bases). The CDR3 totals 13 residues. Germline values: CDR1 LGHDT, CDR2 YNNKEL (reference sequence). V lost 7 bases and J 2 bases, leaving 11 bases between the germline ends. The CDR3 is CASNSPGQETQYF. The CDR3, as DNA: TGTGCCAGCAACTCCCCGGGACAAGAGACCCAGTACTTC.

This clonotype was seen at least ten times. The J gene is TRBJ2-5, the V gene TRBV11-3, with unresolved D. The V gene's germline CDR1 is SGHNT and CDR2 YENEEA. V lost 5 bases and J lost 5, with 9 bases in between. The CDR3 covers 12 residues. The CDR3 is CASSPPGETQYF. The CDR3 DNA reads TGTGCCAGCAGCCCACCCGGTGAGACCCAGTACTTC.

CDR3 bases: TGTGCCGCGGGGGGGGACGCTGGGGCCAACGTCCTGACTTTC. It translates to CAAGGDAGANVLTF. This sequence joins TRBV10-3 and TRBJ2-6; 9 nucleotides line up with TRBD2. Germline CDR1 is ENHRY and CDR2 is SYGVKD. The ends lost 11 bases at V and 2 bases at J; junction bases unmatched: 4. This CDR3 has 14 residues.

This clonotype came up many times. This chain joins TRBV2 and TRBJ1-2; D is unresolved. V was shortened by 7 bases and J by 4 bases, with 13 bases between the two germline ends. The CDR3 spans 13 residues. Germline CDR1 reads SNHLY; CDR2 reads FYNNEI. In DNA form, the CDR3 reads TGTGCCAGCATCCTAGAGAATTCCTATGGCTACACCTTC. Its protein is CASILENSYGYTF. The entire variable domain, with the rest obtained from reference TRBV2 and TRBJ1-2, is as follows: EPEVTQTPSHQVTQMGQEVILRCVPISNHLYFYWYRQILGQKVEFLVSFYNNEISEKSEIFDDQFSVERPDGSNFTLKIRSTKLEDSAMYFCASILENSYGYTFGSGTRLTVV.

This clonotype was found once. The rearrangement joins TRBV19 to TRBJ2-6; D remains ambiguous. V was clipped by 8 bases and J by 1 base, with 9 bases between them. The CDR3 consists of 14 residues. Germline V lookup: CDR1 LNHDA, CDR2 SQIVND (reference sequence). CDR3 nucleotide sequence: TGTGCCAGTTGCCTTCGGTCTGGGGCCAACGTCCTGACTTTC. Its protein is CASCLRSGANVLTF.